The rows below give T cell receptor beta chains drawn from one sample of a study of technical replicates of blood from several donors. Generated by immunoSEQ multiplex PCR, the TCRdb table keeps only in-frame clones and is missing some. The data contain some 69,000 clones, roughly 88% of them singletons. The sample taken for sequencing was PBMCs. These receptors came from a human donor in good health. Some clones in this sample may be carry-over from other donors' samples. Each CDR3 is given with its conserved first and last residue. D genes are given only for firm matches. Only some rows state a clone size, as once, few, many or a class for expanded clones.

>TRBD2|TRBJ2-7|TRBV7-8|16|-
CASSLAASGSWDEQYF
TGTGCCAGCAGCTTAGCGGCTAGCGGGAGTTGGGACGAGCAGTACTTC
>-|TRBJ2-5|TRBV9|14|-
CASSVGGGGETQYF
TGTGCCAGCAGCGTAGGTGGGGGCGGCGAGACCCAGTACTTC
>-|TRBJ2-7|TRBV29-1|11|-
CSVEDRGRQYF
TGCAGCGTTGAAGATCGAGGGAGGCAGTACTTC
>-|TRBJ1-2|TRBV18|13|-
CASSPDKSNGYTF
TGTGCCAGCTCACCGGACAAATCGAATGGCTACACCTTC
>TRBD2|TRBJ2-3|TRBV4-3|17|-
CASSQVRAGGPEDTQYF
TGCGCCAGCAGCCAAGTGCGAGCGGGGGGGCCGGAGGATACGCAGTATTTT
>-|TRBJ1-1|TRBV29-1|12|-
CSGLQMNTEAFF
TGCAGCGGACTACAGATGAACACTGAAGCTTTCTTT
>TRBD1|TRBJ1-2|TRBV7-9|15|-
CASSERRGLGYGYTF
TGTGCCAGCAGCGAGAGGAGGGGGCTCGGCTATGGCTACACCTTC
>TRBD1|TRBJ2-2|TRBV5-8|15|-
CASSRPGQSTGELFF
TGTGCCAGCAGCCGGCCGGGACAGAGCACCGGGGAGCTGTTTTTT
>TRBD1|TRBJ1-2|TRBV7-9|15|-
CASSLVGQGTYGYTF
TGTGCCAGCAGCTTAGTGGGACAGGGGACCTATGGCTACACCTTC
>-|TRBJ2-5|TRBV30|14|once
CAWSGGGASGAQYF
TGTGCCTGGAGCGGAGGGGGGGCTTCCGGGGCCCAGTACTTC
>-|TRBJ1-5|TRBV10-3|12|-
CATGTNVQPQHF
TGTGCCACCGGGACAAACGTCCAGCCCCAGCATTTT
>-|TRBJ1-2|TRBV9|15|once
CASQFLGGANYGYTF
TGTGCCAGCCAATTTCTCGGGGGGGCTAACTATGGCTACACCTTC
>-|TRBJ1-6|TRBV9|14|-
CASSLPGPNSPLHF
TGTGCCAGCAGCTTGCCGGGTCCCAATTCACCCCTCCACTTT
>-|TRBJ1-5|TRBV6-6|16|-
CASSYFSRGNNQPQHF
TGTGCCAGCAGTTACTTCTCTCGGGGAAATAATCAGCCCCAGCATTTT
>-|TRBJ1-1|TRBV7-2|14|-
CASSPERGYTEAFF
TGTGCCAGCAGCCCCGAACGGGGTTACACTGAAGCTTTCTTT
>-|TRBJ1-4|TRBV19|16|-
CASRAGDSTANEKLFF
TGTGCCAGTAGAGCGGGTGACAGTACAGCTAATGAAAAACTGTTTTTT
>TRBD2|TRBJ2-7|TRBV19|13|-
CASSLTSTYEQYF
TGTGCCAGTAGCCTGACTAGCACCTACGAGCAGTACTTC
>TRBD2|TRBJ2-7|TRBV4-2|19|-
CASSQGALAGGPPGLEQYF
TGTGCCAGCAGCCAAGGGGCACTAGCGGGGGGACCCCCGGGTCTCGAGCAGTACTTC
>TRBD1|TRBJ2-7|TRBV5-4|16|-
CAAKKGGDRGAYEQYF
TGTGCCGCAAAAAAAGGTGGAGACAGGGGAGCCTACGAGCAGTACTTC
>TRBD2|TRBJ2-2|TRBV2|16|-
CASSTGTSGRTGELFF
TGTGCCAGCAGTACCGGGACTAGCGGGAGGACCGGGGAGCTGTTTTTT
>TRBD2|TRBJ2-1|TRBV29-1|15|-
CSVEIPDREANEQFF
TGCAGCGTTGAAATTCCTGACCGGGAGGCAAATGAGCAGTTCTTC
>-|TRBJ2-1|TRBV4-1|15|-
CASSRGHASYNEQFF
TGCGCCAGCAGCAGAGGGCACGCCTCCTACAATGAGCAGTTCTTC
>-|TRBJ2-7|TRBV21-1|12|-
CASRPGVYEQYF
TGTGCCAGCAGACCGGGAGTATACGAGCAGTACTTC